These 26 T cell receptor beta chains share one sample of origin, sequenced in a study of cytotoxic CD8 clonotypes in ibrutinib-treated CLL. Sequencing was performed with immunoSEQ multiplex PCR; in TCRdb, only in-frame clones are kept and a portion is missing. The data contain approximately 320,000 clones, roughly 71% of them singletons. Sequences were derived from PBMCs, sampled after 36 months of ibrutinib treatment. These receptors all stem from a human donor with chronic lymphocytic leukemia.

This chain links TRBV13 with TRBJ2-5, with a tentative D call TRBD1 (7 bases). The V gene's germline CDR1 is PRHDT and CDR2 FYEKMQ (reference sequence). V was trimmed by 4 bases and J by 2 bases, leaving 14 bases between them. The CDR3 length is 15 residues. CDR3 loop: CASSWGDRSQETQYF. DNA for the CDR3: TGTGCCAGCAGCTGGGGGGACAGATCTCAAGAGACCCAGTACTTC. Supplemented by reference TRBV13 and TRBJ2-5, the full variable domain reads AAGVIQSPRHLIKEKRETATLKCYPIPRHDTVYWYQQGPGQDPQFLISFYEKMQSDKGSIPDRFSAQQFSDYHSELNMSSLELGDSALYFCASSWGDRSQETQYFGPGTRLLVL.

The gene calls are TRBV27 and TRBJ2-7; 9 bases agree with TRBD1. With V trimmed by 5 bases and J by 3 bases, 8 bases remained unmatched. The CDR3 spans 15 residues. Per the germline V gene, CDR1 is MNHEY and CDR2 is SMNVEV (reference sequence). The CDR3 sequence is CASSLTGTGYYEQYF. CDR3 DNA: TGTGCCAGCAGTCTAACCGGGACAGGGTACTACGAGCAGTACTTC.

Only a few counts were recorded for this clone. The chain carries TRBV28 and TRBJ2-3, with D hard to call. V was shortened by 7 bases and J by 8 bases, with 13 bases between the two germline ends. Germline CDR1 reads MDHEN; CDR2 reads SYDVKM. The CDR3 length is 12 residues. In nucleotides, the CDR3 is TGTGCCAGCATCGGGTCACTAAGTACGCAGTATTTT. This gives the protein CASIGSLSTQYF.

The rearrangement links TRBV6-5 to TRBJ1-1; 7 positions agree with TRBD1. Germline values: CDR1 MNHEY, CDR2 SVGAGI. Trimming at V came to 0 bases and at J to 5 bases, leaving 3 bases not matched to a gene. The CDR3 extends over 14 amino acids. DNA of the CDR3: TGTGCCAGCAGTTACTCGAGCAGGGGGACTGAAGCTTTCTTT. Protein: CASSYSSRGTEAFF.

The chain has TRBV7-9 and TRBJ1-3; D may be TRBD1 (6 bases). Germline lookup yields CDR1 SEHNR and CDR2 FQNEAQ (reference sequence). The CDR3 sequence is 14 residues long. The V end was cut by 5 bases, the J end by 2 bases, with 10 bases between. CDR3 region: CASSRQGTGNTIYF. The CDR3 DNA sequence: TGTGCCAGCAGCCGCCAGGGGACTGGAAACACCATATATTTT.

The V and J genes are TRBV7-6 and TRBJ2-2; D remains ambiguous. Looked up from germline, CDR1 is SGHVS and CDR2 is FNYEAQ. V gave up 4 bases and J gave up 4 bases, with 13 bases separating them. CDR3 length: 15 residues. The CDR3 loop is CASSSRMVGTGELFF. The CDR3 coding sequence is TGTGCCAGCAGCTCCCGTATGGTTGGCACCGGGGAGCTGTTTTTT.

This chain connects TRBV20-1 to TRBJ2-7; no definite D call. In germline, CDR1 is DFQATT, CDR2 SNEGSKA (reference sequence). Trimming stripped 4 bases from V and 7 bases from J, with 11 bases between. The length of the CDR3 is 11 residues. CDR3 nucleotide sequence: TGCAGTGCTAAACAGACTTGGGAGCAGTACTTC. Its protein is CSAKQTWEQYF.

The chain uses TRBV10-3 and TRBJ1-5; D may be TRBD1 (5 bases). V dropped 2 bases and J dropped 7 bases, with 12 bases sitting between them. This CDR3 has 14 residues. The germline V gene has CDR1 ENHRY and CDR2 SYGVKD. CDR3 in amino acids: CAISEGARIQPQHF. Written as DNA, the CDR3 is TGTGCCATCAGTGAGGGGGCGAGAATACAGCCCCAGCATTTT.

This chain uses TRBV19 with TRBJ1-5, with 9 bases that match TRBD1. Germline V lookup: CDR1 LNHDA, CDR2 SQIVND (reference sequence). The CDR3 is 14 amino acids. V shed 6 bases and J 6 bases; nucleotides not matched to a gene: 6. CDR3 region: CASSTTGGLQPQHF. For the CDR3, the DNA is TGTGCCAGTAGCACAACAGGGGGCCTTCAGCCCCAGCATTTT.

The chain couples TRBV6-5 to TRBJ2-1, with D tentatively TRBD1 or TRBD2 (6 bases each). Trimming removed 5 bases at V and 0 bases at J, with 11 bases between. This CDR3 is 15 amino acids long. CDR1 and CDR2 from the germline V gene are MNHEY and SVGAGI. The DNA for the CDR3 is TGTGCCAGCAGTCGGGGGCGGACCTCCTACAATGAGCAGTTCTTC. Protein: CASSRGRTSYNEQFF.

The chain links TRBV9 to TRBJ1-2; 9 nucleotides match TRBD1. Germline assignment: CDR1 SGDLS and CDR2 YYNGEE. The CDR3 extends over 14 amino acids. The V and J ends lost 1 base and 7 bases, in that order; junction bases with no gene match: 5. The CDR3: CASSVPGQGAGYTF. In DNA form, the CDR3 reads TGTGCCAGCAGCGTACCGGGACAGGGCGCTGGCTACACCTTC.

The V and J genes are TRBV7-6 and TRBJ2-5; D ambiguous. Per the germline V gene, CDR1 is SGHVS and CDR2 is FNYEAQ. The V gene lost 5 bases and the J gene lost 5 bases, with 9 bases spanning the gap. This CDR3 has 12 amino acids. The CDR3 protein is CASSPAGETQYF. The CDR3 bases are TGTGCCAGCAGCCCGGCCGGGGAGACCCAGTACTTC.

The gene calls are TRBV29-1 and TRBJ2-3; the D gene is possibly TRBD1 (6 bases). Trimming pared 2 bases from V and 2 bases from J, leaving 26 bases between. CDR3 size: 19 residues. In germline, CDR1 is SQVTM, CDR2 ANQGSEA. The chain's CDR3 is CSVERDDRTPKSPTDTQYF. The DNA of the CDR3 is TGCAGCGTTGAACGGGACGACAGGACACCCAAATCACCCACAGATACGCAGTATTTT.

V and J are TRBV4-2 and TRBJ1-2; possible D gene TRBD1, 5 bases. Germline V gives CDR1 LGHNA, CDR2 YNFKEQ. This CDR3 contains 15 residues. The germline V and J ends were trimmed by 1 base and 5 bases, with 14 bases remaining between them. The CDR3 protein is CASSQASGLQYGYTF. As DNA, the CDR3 is TGTGCCAGCAGCCAAGCTTCGGGACTGCAGTATGGCTACACCTTC.

This clone has a handful of counts. The CDR3 loop is CSASTGAGETQYF. The CDR3 nucleotides are TGCAGCGCCTCGACAGGGGCTGGGGAGACCCAGTACTTC. The genes are TRBV29-1 and TRBJ2-5; 8 bases fit TRBD1. The V gene end was trimmed by 7 bases and the J gene end by 5 bases; junction bases not matched to a gene: 9. The V gene's germline CDR1 is SQVTM and CDR2 ANQGSEA. This CDR3 spans 13 amino acids. The full variable domain, with the rest looked up from reference TRBV29-1 and TRBJ2-5, is SAVISQKPSRDICQRGTSLTIQCQVDSQVTMMFWYRQQPGQSLTLIATANQGSEATYESGFVIDKFPISRPNLTFSTLTVSNMSPEDSSIYLCSASTGAGETQYFGPGTRLLVL.

This rearrangement joins TRBV5-4 to TRBJ1-2, with 12 bases fitting TRBD1. The CDR3 is 14 amino acids. The germline gives CDR1 SGHNT, CDR2 YYREEE (reference sequence). V lost 4 bases, J lost 5 bases, and 3 bases stayed unmatched. CDR3: CASSGTGGAYGYTF. The DNA of the CDR3 is TGTGCCAGCAGCGGGACAGGGGGCGCTTATGGCTACACCTTC.

The chain employs TRBV29-1 and TRBJ1-1; D gene uncertain. This CDR3 contains 14 residues. Per germline, CDR1 SQVTM and CDR2 ANQGSEA. Trimming stripped 2 bases from V and 0 bases from J, with 10 bases between. CDR3 region: CSVELGGMNTEAFF. The DNA for the CDR3 is TGCAGCGTTGAATTGGGCGGAATGAACACTGAAGCTTTCTTT.

The CDR3 here is CASRDNSPLHF. DNA of the CDR3: TGTGCCAGCAGGGACAATTCACCCCTCCACTTT. This chain links TRBV6-6 with TRBJ1-6; D is unresolved. Between the trimmed V and J ends, which lost 6 bases and 7 bases, there was a span of 4 bases. This CDR3 comprises 11 residues. Germline lookup yields CDR1 MNHNY and CDR2 SVGAGI (reference sequence).

The chain employs TRBV9 and TRBJ2-1, with D hard to call. CDR3 length equals 14 residues. CDR1 is SGDLS and CDR2 is YYNGEE in the germline V gene. The V and J ends lost 4 bases and 4 bases respectively, with 12 bases between them. In DNA, the CDR3 is TGTGCCAGCAGCCCCCAGTGGGCTTACAATGAGCAGTTCTTC. Amino acid sequence: CASSPQWAYNEQFF.

The gene calls are TRBV29-1 and TRBJ2-1; 7 bases are shared with TRBD1. V lost 1 base and J lost 6; bases outside the gene matches: 9. There are 15 residues in the CDR3. Germline V gene sequence: CDR1 SQVTM, CDR2 ANQGSEA. CDR3 sequence: CSVEGGQGVINEQFF. CDR3 bases: TGCAGCGTTGAAGGAGGGCAGGGGGTGATCAATGAGCAGTTCTTC.

The chain recombines TRBV5-4 with TRBJ2-3, with 9 bases lining up with TRBD2. The CDR3 extends over 17 amino acids. The junction had 13 bases not matched to a gene; V was cut back by 1 base and J by 7 bases. The germline V gene encodes CDR1 SGHNT and CDR2 YYREEE (reference sequence). CDR3 in amino acids: CASSLTKRGDSTYTQYF. In nucleotides, the CDR3 is TGTGCCAGCAGCTTGACCAAGCGGGGGGATTCAACCTATACGCAGTATTTT.

The CDR3: CASSPTSGRETDTQYF. The DNA of the CDR3 is TGTGCCAGCAGCCCGACTAGCGGGAGGGAAACAGATACGCAGTATTTT. This chain uses TRBV7-9 with TRBJ2-3; TRBD2 aligns across 14 bases. The V segment lost 5 bases and the J segment 3 bases; nucleotides outside the gene matches: 4. The CDR3 sequence is 16 residues long. Per germline, CDR1 SEHNR and CDR2 FQNEAQ (reference sequence).

This clone has a single count. The chain has TRBV19 and TRBJ1-5, with 9 bases identical to TRBD1. Germline V lookup: CDR1 LNHDA, CDR2 SQIVND (reference sequence). The CDR3 consists of 17 residues. V trimming: 4 bases; J trimming: 8 bases; junction bases outside the gene matches: 15. CDR3 DNA: TGTGCCAGTAGTACCCTCTGGCCTAGACAGGGGGGCGAGCCCCAGCATTTT. It specifies CASSTLWPRQGGEPQHF. The variable domain in full, with the rest retrieved from reference TRBV19 and TRBJ1-5, is DGGITQSPKYLFRKEGQNVTLSCEQNLNHDAMYWYRQDPGQGLRLIYYSQIVNDFQKGDIAEGYSVSREKKESFPLTVTSAQKNPTAFYLCASSTLWPRQGGEPQHFGDGTRLSIL.

This chain connects TRBV6-6 to TRBJ2-5, with D hard to call. Trimming removed 0 bases at V and 0 bases at J, with 8 bases between. This CDR3 is 15 amino acids long. Per the germline V gene, CDR1 is MNHNY and CDR2 is SVGAGI (reference sequence). The CDR3 region has the DNA TGTGCCAGCAGTTACTCTTTTACGGACCAAGAGACCCAGTACTTC. This sequence encodes CASSYSFTDQETQYF.

CDR3 nucleotides: TGTGCCAGCAAGTCCGGGACAGGGCATGAGCAGTTCTTC. This translates into CASKSGTGHEQFF. This rearrangement joins TRBV9 to TRBJ2-1; TRBD1 agrees at 9 bases. Per the germline V gene, CDR1 is SGDLS and CDR2 is YYNGEE. V lost 6 bases and J lost 8; bases outside the gene matches: 6. CDR3 length equals 13 residues.

J is TRBJ1-1 and V is TRBV15, with D maybe TRBD1 (5 bases). This CDR3 is 17 amino acids long. Deletions cut 7 bases from V and 3 bases from J, with 24 bases between. CDR1 and CDR2 from the germline V gene are LNHNV and YYDKDF (reference sequence). CDR3 DNA: TGTGCCACCACCACCCTGGGGAGGGGCCCGGGGGACACTGAAGCTTTCTTT. Translating gives CATTTLGRGPGDTEAFF.